This passage covers 29 T cell receptor beta chains from one sample sequenced in a study of tumor-infiltrating lymphocytes in primary liver carcinoma. A constant-region primer primed TCR beta cDNA synthesis from roughly 500 ng of total RNA. Each TCR beta library was derived from three nested multiplex PCR rounds that employed slightly modified ARM-PCR. PCR rounds one and two used TRBV1-TRBV30 forward primers with a C-beta reverse primer for around 11 cycles each. TCRdb reprocessed the multiplex PCR reads with MiXCR, giving one entry per CDR3 protein. The data show around 120,000 distinct CDR3 sequences, with roughly 70% seen just once and around 8.1% held by the top ten. Unsorted bulk tissue (roughly 17-33 mg) underwent RNA and DNA co-extraction. The sample comprised tumor-adjacent normal liver tissue. The receptors derive from a woman aged 55-69 years with primary liver carcinoma and hepatitis B virus infection.

This chain joins TRBV7-9 and TRBJ2-5; 7 bases map to TRBD1. Germline V gives CDR1 SEHNR, CDR2 FQNEAQ (reference sequence). The CDR3 extends over 16 amino acids. After removal of 5 bases from V and 6 bases from J, the junction contained 15 bases not matched to a gene. The CDR3 spells CASSRGQNLLGKTQYF. The CDR3 bases are TGTGCCAGCAGCCGGGGACAGAATCTTCTCGGGAAGACCCAGTACTTC.

Details on this clonotype: A much larger clonotype is one base distant, so this may be a read error. CDR3 nucleotides: TGCGCCAGCAGAAGCCCCGGGACAGCCAACTACGAGCAGTACGTC. Translation gives CASRSPGTANYEQYV. The chain couples TRBV5-1 to TRBJ2-7; the match to TRBD1 covers 7 bases. CDR3 size: 15 residues. The V segment lost 5 bases and the J segment 3 bases; nucleotides outside the gene matches: 11. CDR1 and CDR2 from the germline V gene are SGHRS and YFSETQ.

The chain uses TRBV28 and TRBJ2-3; 13 bases map to TRBD2. The CDR3 runs 21 residues. Trimming removed 2 bases from V and 2 bases from J; junction bases left unmatched: 16. Per the germline V gene, CDR1 is MDHEN and CDR2 is SYDVKM. Here the CDR3 DNA reads TGTGCCAGCAGTTTAAAGCCCATGGGACTAGCGGGACATAGGACCACAGATACGCAGTATTTT. It codes for CASSLKPMGLAGHRTTDTQYF.

As to this clonotype: At one of its ends the junction is not consistent with the germline gene, which may arise from a read error. V is TRBV6-1 and J is TRBJ2-1; 9 positions agree with TRBD2. The germline V gene has CDR1 MNHNS and CDR2 SASEGT. CDR3 size: 18 residues. This chain's CDR3 is CVSSEGAGGPWGHNEQFF. The CDR3 bases are TGTGTCAGCAGTGAAGGAGCGGGAGGTCCTTGGGGTCACAATGAGCAGTTCTTC.

Notes on this clonotype: Germline is not matched at one junction end, which may reflect a read error. The chain is built from TRBV4-1 and TRBJ2-1; D unclear. Germline assignment: CDR1 MGHRA and CDR2 YSYEKL. The length of the CDR3 is 15 residues. The CDR3 sequence: CTSSHLSSSYNEQFF. CDR3 bases: TGCACCAGCAGCCATTTGAGTTCTTCCTACAATGAGCAGTTCTTT.

Points on this clonotype: The conserved closing phenylalanine or tryptophan is absent in this CDR3, likely reflecting a read error. The rearrangement links TRBV12-3 or TRBV12-4 to TRBJ1-5; no clear D. The germline V and J ends were trimmed by 7 bases and 6 bases, with 22 bases remaining between them. The CDR3 runs to 16 residues. In nucleotides, the CDR3 is TGTGCCAGCAATCAACAAATGACAAGCTTAAGTCAGCCCCAGCATCTT. It translates to CASNQQMTSLSQPQHL.

With respect to this clonotype: As the CDR3 is not closed by the conserved phenylalanine or tryptophan, this likely results from a read error. The chain uses TRBV11-2 and TRBJ2-3, with D possibly matching TRBD1 (6 bases). CDR1 and CDR2 from the germline V gene are SGHAT and FQNNGV. This CDR3 is built from 16 residues. V lost 5 bases to trimming and J lost 4 bases, with 19 bases between them. As DNA, the CDR3 is TGTGCCAGCAGCCATGGTAGCAGGGGTTTGTCAGATACGCAGTATCTT. It codes for CASSHGSRGLSDTQYL.

The chain uses TRBV4-1 and TRBJ2-1, with 10 bases fitting TRBD1. Germline V CDR1 and CDR2: MGHRA, YSYEKL. The V and J ends lost 4 bases and 2 bases, in that order; junction bases with no gene match: 8. The CDR3 loop spans 17 amino acids. The CDR3: CASSLEDRGGTYNEQFF. In DNA form, the CDR3 reads TGCGCCAGCAGCCTTGAGGACAGGGGGGGCACCTACAATGAGCAGTTCTTC.

This clonotype occurred many times. Compared with germline, one end of the junction differs, possibly owing to a read error. The chain combines TRBV11-3 with TRBJ2-6; a possible D gene is TRBD1 (5 bases). Germline loops: CDR1 SGHNT, CDR2 YENEEA. The CDR3 runs 16 residues. The DNA for the CDR3 is TGTGCCAGCAGCCCGAGGCAGGGAACTGGGGCCAACGCCCTGACTTTC. Its translation: CASSPRQGTGANALTF.

Notes on this clonotype: This may arise from a read error, as a much more abundant clone is one base away. The chain uses TRBV5-1 and TRBJ2-1, with D perhaps TRBD2 (6 bases). CDR1 SGHRS and CDR2 YFSETQ come from the germline V gene. The CDR3 spans 12 residues. V was shortened by 6 bases and J by 10 bases, with 14 bases between the two germline ends. CDR3 nucleotide sequence: TGCGCCAGCAACCGGGAGTTTGAAGAGCAGTTCTTC. Encoded protein: CASNREFEEQFF.

Of note for this clonotype: This CDR3 is missing its conserved last phenylalanine or tryptophan, likely due to a read error. V and J are TRBV29-1 and TRBJ2-2, with a possible D match to TRBD1 (6 bases). The CDR3 totals 13 residues. The germline V gene has CDR1 SQVTM and CDR2 ANQGSEA. The CDR3 bases are TGCAGCATTGATGTCCCAGGGGCCGGGGAGCTGTTTTCT. Residues: CSIDVPGAGELFS.

With regard to this clonotype: A much larger clonotype is one base distant, so this may be a read error. The gene calls are TRBV28 and TRBJ2-7; D may match TRBD1 or TRBD2 (6 bases each). This CDR3 has 13 amino acids. Per germline, CDR1 MDHEN and CDR2 SYDVKM. DNA of the CDR3: TGTGTCACAACTTCGGGGGCTGGCTACGAGCAGTACTTC. As protein: CVTTSGAGYEQYF.

Judged by abundance, this clonotype is medium-sized (0.01 to 0.1%). In DNA form, the CDR3 reads TGTGCCAGCAGCTTCTCCCAAGGATCCTACGAGCAGTACTTC. Translating it yields CASSFSQGSYEQYF. The chain joins TRBV11-2 to TRBJ2-7; D is ambiguous. V was clipped by 3 bases and J by 1 base, with 10 bases between them. CDR1 is SGHAT, CDR2 FQNNGV, per germline. The CDR3 runs to 14 residues. The full variable domain, with the rest looked up from reference TRBV11-2 and TRBJ2-7, is EAGVAQSPRYKIIEKRQSVAFWCNPISGHATLYWYQQILGQGPKLLIQFQNNGVVDDSQLPKDRFSAERLKGVDSTLKIQPAKLEDSAVYLCASSFSQGSYEQYFGPGTRLTVT.

To note about this clonotype: The junction and the germline gene differ at one end; a read error may be behind it. This chain links TRBV5-6 with TRBJ2-6; the D is unclear. Germline V gene lookup returns CDR1 SGHDT and CDR2 YYEEEE. The CDR3 spans 13 residues. DNA for the CDR3: TGTGCCAGCAACTTTGGTACAGTCAACGTCGTGACTTTC. Its translation is CASNFGTVNVVTF.

About this clonotype: No conserved phenylalanine or tryptophan ends this CDR3, so it is likely a read error. The genes are TRBV12-3 or TRBV12-4 and TRBJ1-2, with D tentatively TRBD1 (5 bases). This CDR3 spans 13 amino acids. Trimming took off 3 bases at V and 8 bases at J, with 13 bases between the two ends. The CDR3 region is CASSFRGECGYTL. DNA of the CDR3: TGTGCCAGCAGTTTTCGGGGGGAGTGCGGCTACACCTTA.

The CDR3 loop is CAISESDTQYF. The CDR3, as DNA: TGTGCCATCAGTGAGTCAGATACGCAGTATTTT. The V and J genes are TRBV10-3 and TRBJ2-3; D is ambiguous. The CDR3 has 11 residues. V was pared by 0 bases and J by 5 bases, with 0 bases between. The germline V gene encodes CDR1 ENHRY and CDR2 SYGVKD.

The chain carries TRBV15 and TRBJ2-7, with D tentatively TRBD2 (6 bases). V dropped 1 base and J dropped 2 bases, with 9 bases sitting between them. CDR1 is LNHNV, CDR2 YYDKDF, per germline (reference sequence). The CDR3 extends over 14 amino acids. The CDR3 region has the DNA TGTGCCACCAGCAGAGCGGGGGAAACCTACGAGCAGTACTTC. Its translation: CATSRAGETYEQYF.

To note about this clonotype: A much larger clone lies a single base off, so this may be a read error. This sequence joins TRBV10-3 and TRBJ1-1, with 10 positions matching TRBD1. CDR3 length: 15 amino acids. The V segment lost 5 bases and the J segment 7 bases; nucleotides outside the gene matches: 10. Germline loops: CDR1 ENHRY, CDR2 SYGVKD. The DNA of the CDR3 is TGTGCCATCAGTACAAGGGACAGGGGTGGGATTGAAGCTTTCTTT. Its protein product is CAISTRDRGGIEAFF.

As for this clonotype: The junction does not match germline at one end; this may be a read error. The chain couples TRBV7-9 to TRBJ2-5; 12 bases are shared with TRBD2. Germline V gene data show CDR1 as SEHNR and CDR2 as FQNEAQ (reference sequence). The CDR3 sequence is 16 residues long. The CDR3 spells CAGSHRLAGAQETQYF. CDR3 DNA: TGTGCCGGCAGCCACCGACTAGCGGGAGCCCAAGAGACCCAGTACTTC.

A word on this clonotype: The CDR3 does not end in the conserved phenylalanine or tryptophan, so this is likely a read error. The genes are TRBV6-6 and TRBJ2-7; D is tentatively TRBD1 or TRBD2 (6 bases each). From germline, CDR1 is MNHNY and CDR2 SVGAGI (reference sequence). V was trimmed by 10 bases and J by 5 bases, leaving 21 bases between them. The CDR3 runs to 14 residues. The CDR3 coding sequence is TGTGCCAACACCCTATTAGGGGGGCGAAACGAGCAGTACATC. This codes for CANTLLGGRNEQYI.

To note about this clonotype: Because it lacks the conserved phenylalanine or tryptophan at the end, this CDR3 is likely a read error. The chain is built from TRBV7-8 and TRBJ2-7, with 9 bases lining up with TRBD2. Trimming at V came to 7 bases and at J to 3 bases, leaving 10 bases not matched to a gene. The germline V gene has CDR1 SGHVS and CDR2 FQNEAQ. The length of the CDR3 is 15 residues. This chain's CDR3 is CASNVSGSSVYEQYL. In DNA, the CDR3 is TGTGCCAGCAACGTTAGCGGGAGCTCCGTCTACGAGCAGTACCTC.

As for this clonotype: A single base separates this from a much larger clone, so it may be a read error. This sequence joins TRBV28 and TRBJ2-3; D is unclear. V was pared by 7 bases and J by 2 bases, with 16 bases between. CDR3 length equals 15 residues. The germline CDR1 and CDR2 sequences are MDHEN and SYDVKM. CDR3 sequence: CASTSGLQLTDTQYF. Here the CDR3 DNA reads TGTGCCAGCACTTCTGGTCTCCAGCTCACAGATACGCAGTATTTT.

This chain connects TRBV4-1 to TRBJ2-3, with D perhaps TRBD2 (6 bases). Germline V gene data show CDR1 as MGHRA and CDR2 as YSYEKL. This CDR3 comprises 17 residues. V lost 3 bases to trimming and J lost 6 bases, with 22 bases between them. The CDR3 loop is CASSHQRTNGLTDTQYF. CDR3 DNA sequence: TGCGCCAGCAGCCACCAAAGGACTAACGGACTCACCGATACGCAGTATTTT.

The sample holds many counts of this clonotype. The chain is built from TRBV4-1 and TRBJ2-6, with unresolved D. V dropped 0 bases and J dropped 0 bases, with 9 bases sitting between them. The germline gives CDR1 MGHRA, CDR2 YSYEKL. This CDR3 is built from 17 residues. Here the CDR3 reads CASSQEPQGSGANVLTF. The CDR3 nucleotides are TGCGCCAGCAGCCAAGAGCCACAAGGCTCTGGGGCCAACGTCCTGACTTTC.

Regarding this clonotype: This may stem from a read error, because a much larger clone lies one nucleotide away. This sequence joins TRBV28 and TRBJ2-7; D gene unclear. This CDR3 spans 11 amino acids. Germline CDR1 is MDHEN and CDR2 is SYDVKM. CDR3: CASSLFYERYF. As DNA, the CDR3 is TGTGCCAGCAGTTTATTCTACGAGCGGTACTTC.

Remarks on this clonotype: The CDR3 does not close with the conserved phenylalanine or tryptophan, likely indicating a read error. V is TRBV12-3 or TRBV12-4 and J is TRBJ2-2; TRBD1 is a possible D gene (5 bases). The CDR3 spans 15 residues. CDR3 in DNA: TGTGCCAGTAGTTCGCATAGGGGGAACACCGGGGAGCTGTTTGTT. Encoded protein: CASSSHRGNTGELFV.

This chain joins TRBV28 and TRBJ2-7; 9 bases are shared with TRBD2. This CDR3 spans 14 amino acids. Trimming cost V 2 bases and J 8 bases; bases outside gene matches: 7. Germline V lookup: CDR1 MDHEN, CDR2 SYDVKM. As DNA, the CDR3 is TGTGCCAGCAGTTTAGGAGCGGGAGGTGCCAAGCAGTACTTC. It yields the protein CASSLGAGGAKQYF.

This clonotype has only one observation. A read error may account for a junction end that differs from germline. The chain has TRBV5-4 and TRBJ2-3; a weak D match, TRBD2 (6 bases). Germline CDR1 reads SGHNT; CDR2 reads YYREEE (reference sequence). The CDR3 is 14 residues long. Here the CDR3 reads CASSSLRETDTQYF. The CDR3 region has the DNA TGTGCCAGCAGCTCCCTGCGGGAAACGGATACACAGTATTTT.

Comments on this clonotype: One base away lies a much larger clone, so this may be a sequencing read error. The gene calls are TRBV28 and TRBJ1-5; D gene uncertain. The CDR3 has 17 amino acids. Trimming shortened V by 10 bases and J by 9 bases, and 31 bases separated the two germline ends. The germline V gene has CDR1 MDHEN and CDR2 SYDVKM. The CDR3 spells CAISRRNTRARNRPQHF. CDR3 coding DNA: TGTGCCATCAGCCGCCGTAATACAAGGGCCCGAAATAGGCCCCAGCATTTT.